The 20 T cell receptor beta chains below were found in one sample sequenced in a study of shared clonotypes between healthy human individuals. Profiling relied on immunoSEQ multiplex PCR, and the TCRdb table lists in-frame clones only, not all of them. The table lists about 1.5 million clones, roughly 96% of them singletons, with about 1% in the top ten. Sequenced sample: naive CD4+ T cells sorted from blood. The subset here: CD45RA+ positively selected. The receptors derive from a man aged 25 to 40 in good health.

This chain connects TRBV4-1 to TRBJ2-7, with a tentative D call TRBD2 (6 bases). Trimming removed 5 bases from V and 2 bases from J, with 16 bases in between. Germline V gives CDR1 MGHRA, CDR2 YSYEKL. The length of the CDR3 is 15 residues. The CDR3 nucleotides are TGCGCCAGCAGCGACCTAGCGAGAAATCCCTACGAGCAGTACTTC. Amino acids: CASSDLARNPYEQYF.

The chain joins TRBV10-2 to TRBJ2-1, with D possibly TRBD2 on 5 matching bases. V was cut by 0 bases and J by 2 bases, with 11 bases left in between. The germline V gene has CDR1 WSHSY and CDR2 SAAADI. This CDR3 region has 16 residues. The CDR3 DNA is TGCGCCAGCAGTGAGTCCATGGGAGCGGCCTACAATGAGCAGTTCTTC. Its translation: CASSESMGAAYNEQFF.

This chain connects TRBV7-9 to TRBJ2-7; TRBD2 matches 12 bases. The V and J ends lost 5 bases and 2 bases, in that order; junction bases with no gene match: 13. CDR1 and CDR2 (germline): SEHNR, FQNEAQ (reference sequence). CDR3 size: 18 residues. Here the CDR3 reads CASSPRLAGGFGAYEQYF. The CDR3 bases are TGTGCCAGCAGCCCCCGGCTAGCGGGGGGGTTTGGAGCCTACGAGCAGTACTTC.

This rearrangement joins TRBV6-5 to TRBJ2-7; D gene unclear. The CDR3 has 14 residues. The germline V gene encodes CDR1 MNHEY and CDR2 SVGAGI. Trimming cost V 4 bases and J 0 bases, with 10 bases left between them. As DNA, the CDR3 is TGTGCCAGCAGTTGGCAGGTTAGCTCCTACGAGCAGTACTTC. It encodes CASSWQVSSYEQYF.

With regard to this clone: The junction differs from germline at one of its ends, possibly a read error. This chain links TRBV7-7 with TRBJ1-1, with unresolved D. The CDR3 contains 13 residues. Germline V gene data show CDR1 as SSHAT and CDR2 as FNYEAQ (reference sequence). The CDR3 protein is CASSFDTNTEAFF. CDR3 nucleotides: TGTGCTAGCAGCTTTGACACGAACACTGAAGCTTTCTTT.

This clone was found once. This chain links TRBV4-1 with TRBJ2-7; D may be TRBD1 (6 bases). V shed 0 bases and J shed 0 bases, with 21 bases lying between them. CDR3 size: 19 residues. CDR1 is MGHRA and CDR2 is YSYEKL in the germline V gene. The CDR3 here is CASSQDINENRAASYEQYF. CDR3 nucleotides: TGCGCCAGCAGCCAAGATATCAATGAGAACAGGGCGGCCTCCTACGAGCAGTACTTC.

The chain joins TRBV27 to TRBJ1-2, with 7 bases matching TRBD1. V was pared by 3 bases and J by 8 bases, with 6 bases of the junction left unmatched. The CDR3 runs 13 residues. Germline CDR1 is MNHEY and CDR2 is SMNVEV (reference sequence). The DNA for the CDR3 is TGTGCCAGCAGTTTCACAGGGGCTAAAGGCTACACCTTC. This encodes CASSFTGAKGYTF.

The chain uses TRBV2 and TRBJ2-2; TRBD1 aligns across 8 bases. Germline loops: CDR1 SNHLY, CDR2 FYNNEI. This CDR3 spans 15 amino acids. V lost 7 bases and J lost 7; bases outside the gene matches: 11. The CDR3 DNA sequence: TGTGCCAGCAAGGACAGGGCGAAGGGTTTCGGGGAGCTGTTTTTT. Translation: CASKDRAKGFGELFF.

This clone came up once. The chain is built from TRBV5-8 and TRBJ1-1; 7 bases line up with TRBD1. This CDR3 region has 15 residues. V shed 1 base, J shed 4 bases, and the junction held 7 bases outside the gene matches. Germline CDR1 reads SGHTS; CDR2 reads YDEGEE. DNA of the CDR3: TGTGCCAGCAGCTTGTATCCAGGGGGTGCCACTGAAGCTTTCTTT. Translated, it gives CASSLYPGGATEAFF.

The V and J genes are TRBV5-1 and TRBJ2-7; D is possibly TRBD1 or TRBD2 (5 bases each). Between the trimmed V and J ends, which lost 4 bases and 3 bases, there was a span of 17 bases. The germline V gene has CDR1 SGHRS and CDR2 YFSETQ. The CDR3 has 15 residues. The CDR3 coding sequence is TGCGCCAGCAGCGCCGGACTGGGGGACGTCTACGAGCAGTACTTC. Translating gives CASSAGLGDVYEQYF.

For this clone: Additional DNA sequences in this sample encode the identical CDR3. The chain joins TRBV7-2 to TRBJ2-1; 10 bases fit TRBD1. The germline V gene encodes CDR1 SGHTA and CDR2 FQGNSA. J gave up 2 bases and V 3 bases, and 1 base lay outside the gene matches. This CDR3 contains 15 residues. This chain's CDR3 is CASSFGQGAYNEQFF. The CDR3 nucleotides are TGTGCCAGCAGCTTCGGACAGGGGGCCTACAATGAGCAGTTCTTC.

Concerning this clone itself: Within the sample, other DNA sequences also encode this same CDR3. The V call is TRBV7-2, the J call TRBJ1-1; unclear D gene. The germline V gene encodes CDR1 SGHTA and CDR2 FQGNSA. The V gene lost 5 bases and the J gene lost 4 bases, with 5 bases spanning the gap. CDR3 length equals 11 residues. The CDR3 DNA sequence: TGTGCCAGCAGCCTGGTCACTGAAGCTTTCTTT. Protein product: CASSLVTEAFF.

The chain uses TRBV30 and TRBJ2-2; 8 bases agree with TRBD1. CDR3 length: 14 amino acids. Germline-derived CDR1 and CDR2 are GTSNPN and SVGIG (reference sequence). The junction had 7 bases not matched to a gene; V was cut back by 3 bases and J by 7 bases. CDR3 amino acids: CAWSPDRVIGELFF. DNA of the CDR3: TGTGCCTGGAGCCCGGACAGGGTAATCGGGGAGCTGTTTTTT.

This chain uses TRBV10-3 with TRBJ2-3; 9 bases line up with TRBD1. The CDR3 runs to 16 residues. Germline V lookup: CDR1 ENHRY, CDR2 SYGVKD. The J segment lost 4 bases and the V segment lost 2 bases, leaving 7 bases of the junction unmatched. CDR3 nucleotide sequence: TGTGCCATCAGTGAGCCTACAGGGGGCCGCGCAGATACGCAGTATTTT. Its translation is CAISEPTGGRADTQYF.

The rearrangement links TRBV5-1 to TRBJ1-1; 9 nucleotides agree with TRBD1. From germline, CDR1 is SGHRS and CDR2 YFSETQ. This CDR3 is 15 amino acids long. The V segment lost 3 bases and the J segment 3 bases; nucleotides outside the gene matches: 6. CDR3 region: CASSSAGQGDTEAFF. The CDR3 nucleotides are TGCGCCAGCAGCTCGGCGGGACAGGGAGACACTGAAGCTTTCTTT.

The CDR3 reads CATTGPTGGFMTDTQYF. In nucleotides, the CDR3 is TGCGCCACTACGGGACCGACAGGGGGTTTTATGACAGATACGCAGTATTTT. V is TRBV5-1 and J is TRBJ2-3; 9 bases line up with TRBD1. The J segment lost 3 bases and the V segment lost 9 bases, leaving 17 bases of the junction unmatched. The germline gives CDR1 SGHRS, CDR2 YFSETQ. This CDR3 has 17 residues.

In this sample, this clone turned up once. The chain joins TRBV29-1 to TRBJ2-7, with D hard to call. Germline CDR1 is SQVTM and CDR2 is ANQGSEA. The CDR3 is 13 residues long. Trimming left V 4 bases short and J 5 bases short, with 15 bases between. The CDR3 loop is CSVALRQVNEQYF. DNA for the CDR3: TGCAGCGTTGCGTTGCGGCAGGTCAACGAGCAGTACTTC.

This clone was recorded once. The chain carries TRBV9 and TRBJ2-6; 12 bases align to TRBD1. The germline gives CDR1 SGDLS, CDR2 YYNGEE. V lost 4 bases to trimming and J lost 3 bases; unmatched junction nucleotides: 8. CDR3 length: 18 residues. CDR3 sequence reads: CASSNRDRGRNGANVLTF. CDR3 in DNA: TGTGCCAGCAGCAACCGGGACAGGGGGCGTAATGGGGCCAACGTCCTGACTTTC.

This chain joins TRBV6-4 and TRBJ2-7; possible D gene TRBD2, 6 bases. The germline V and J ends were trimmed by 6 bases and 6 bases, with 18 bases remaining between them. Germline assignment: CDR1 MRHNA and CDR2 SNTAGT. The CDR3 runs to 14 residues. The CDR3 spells CASSPGGSGGEQYF. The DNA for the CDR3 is TGTGCCAGCAGCCCCGGGGGTAGCGGAGGCGAGCAGTACTTC.

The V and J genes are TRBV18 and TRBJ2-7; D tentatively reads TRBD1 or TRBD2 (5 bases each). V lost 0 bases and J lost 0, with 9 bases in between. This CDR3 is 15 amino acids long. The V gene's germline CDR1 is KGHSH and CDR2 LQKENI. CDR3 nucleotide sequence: TGTGCCAGCTCACCACCGGGACGGATCTCCTACGAGCAGTACTTC. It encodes CASSPPGRISYEQYF.